Listed below are T cell receptor beta chains from one sample, sequenced in a study of radiation and T cells in renal cell carcinoma. Libraries were prepared by immunoSEQ multiplex PCR; TCRdb keeps only in-frame clonotypes and omits some of them. Among about 150,000 clones listed, 80% to 90% were seen once. The sequences come from blood, collected from a patient whose treatment included radiotherapy and nephrectomy. The receptor set was obtained from a woman aged 45-65 years with renal cell carcinoma. The CDR3 runs from the conserved cysteine through the conserved F or W. The D gene is left open where the match is weak. For some rows the clone size is stated as once, few or many, or as a class when expanded; others skip it.

TRBD1 NA TRBJ2-7 TRBV6-5 TGTGCCAGCAGTTACTTAGACAGGGGCGCTACCTACGAGCAGTACTTC CASSYLDRGATYEQYF
NA few TRBJ1-1 TRBV9 TGTGCCAGCAGCGTAGTGATGGGGGGCACTGAAGCTTTCTTT CASSVVMGGTEAFF
NA NA TRBJ2-2 TRBV7-2 TGTGCCAGCAGCTTCGGCAACGGGGAGCTGTTTTTT CASSFGNGELFF
NA NA TRBJ2-2 TRBV5-4 TGTGCCAGCAGCCCCGGGACCGGGAACACCGGGGAGCTGTTTTTT CASSPGTGNTGELFF
NA NA TRBJ1-5 TRBV6-6 TGTGCCAGCAGTTACACCCCAGTTGCTCAGCCCCAGCATTTT CASSYTPVAQPQHF
NA NA TRBJ1-4 TRBV7-9 TGTGCCAGCAGCTTAACGAAAAAACTGTTTTTT CASSLTKKLFF
TRBD1 NA TRBJ1-3 TRBV6-5 TGTGCCAGCAGGGACAGGGAGTACGGTGGAAACACCATATATTTT CASRDREYGGNTIYF
TRBD1 NA TRBJ2-2 TRBV11-3 TGTGCCAGCAGCTTAGGGACAGGGGGCATCGGGGAGCTGTTTTTT CASSLGTGGIGELFF
TRBD1 NA TRBJ1-5 TRBV15 TGTGCCACCAGCAGAGTAGCGGGACAGGGAAGATATGGTTATCAGCCCCAGCATTTT CATSRVAGQGRYGYQPQHF
TRBD2 NA TRBJ2-1 TRBV5-1 TGCGCCAGCAGCTCCACTAGCGGGGGGGCTCATGAGCAGTTCTTC CASSSTSGGAHEQFF
TRBD1 few TRBJ1-2 TRBV5-4 TGTGCCAGCAGCTTGGCGGACAGGGGCTATGGCTACACCTTC CASSLADRGYGYTF
NA NA TRBJ2-2 TRBV7-9 TGTGCCAGCAGCTTACGGTCTCCCGGGGAGCTGTTTTTT CASSLRSPGELFF
TRBD1 once TRBJ1-2 TRBV5-6 TGTGCCAGCAGCACCGACAGGGCGGCCTATGGCTACACCTTC CASSTDRAAYGYTF
NA NA TRBJ1-1 TRBV5-1 TGCGCCAGCAGCTTGGAACAGGGAGGCCAGACTGAAGCTTTCTTT CASSLEQGGQTEAFF
TRBD1 NA TRBJ1-1 TRBV5-1 TGCGCCAGCAGCGGGGGACAGGGAGGAAACACTGAAGCTTTCTTT CASSGGQGGNTEAFF
TRBD2 NA TRBJ2-7 TRBV7-9 TGTGCCAGCAGCAAGACTAGCGGGGGGACCTCCTACGAGCAGTACTTC CASSKTSGGTSYEQYF
NA once TRBJ1-2 TRBV5-4 TGTGCCAGCAGTTATGGGAATGGCTACACCTTC CASSYGNGYTF
NA few TRBJ1-4 TRBV11-2 TGTGCCAGCAACCCGTCAGGTGGCCCGAATGAAAAACTGTTTTTT CASNPSGGPNEKLFF
NA NA TRBJ1-5 TRBV7-6 TGTGCCAGCAGCCGCCTTACTCCGGGCCAGAATCAGCCCCAGCATTTT CASSRLTPGQNQPQHF
NA NA TRBJ1-1 TRBV6-1 TGTGCCAGCGGGCCCATTGAAGCTTTCTTT CASGPIEAFF